This entry lists 2 T cell receptor beta chains sequenced from one sample in a study of blood T cell repertoires in COVID-19. Sequenced by immunoSEQ multiplex PCR; TCRdb stores in-frame clones only, minus some. Found here are some 370,000 clones, 90% of them singletons; the top ten hold about 6.8%. Material for sequencing was peripheral blood. The receptor source for this set is a man aged 18 to 29 with active or convalescent COVID-19.

The rearrangement links TRBV14 to TRBJ1-5; TRBD1 might be the D (6 bases). CDR3 size: 18 residues. The V gene lost 1 base and the J gene lost 3 bases, with 19 bases spanning the gap. Germline V lookup: CDR1 SGHDN, CDR2 FVKESK. The DNA of the CDR3 is TGTGCCAGCAGCCAAGTGGGCTCAGTGACAGGCCCCAATCAGCCCCAGCATTTT. As protein: CASSQVGSVTGPNQPQHF.

This chain connects TRBV6-5 to TRBJ1-4; 7 positions agree with TRBD1. Germline CDR1 MNHEY, CDR2 SVGAGI. Trimming cost V 6 bases and J 4 bases; bases outside gene matches: 5. The CDR3 is 14 amino acids. In DNA form, the CDR3 reads TGTGCCAGCAGCACCCGGGACAGTAATGAAAAACTGTTTTTT. Translation: CASSTRDSNEKLFF.